The present T cell receptor beta chain was sequenced within a study of low-dose radiotherapy and immunotherapy resistance in tumors. Study background: The study gave Cohort 2 1 Gy per fraction every two weeks, totaling 13 Gy over 26 weeks.

The V gene's germline CDR1 is MDHEN and CDR2 SYDVKM. The CDR3 covers 13 residues. Deletions cut 6 bases from V and 7 bases from J, with 15 bases between. Time point described: after trial treatment. Sample treatment: LDRT plus nivolumab, ipilimumab, low-dose cyclophosphamide and aspirin (RACIN trial). Treatment of the donors consisted of nivolumab and ipilimumab (plus aspirin, low-dose cyclophosphamide and low-dose radiotherapy). Advanced solid tumors without tumor-infiltrating lymphocytes were required for inclusion. This clonotype was seen ten or more times. Priming of first-strand cDNA relied on TRAV- and TRBV-specific primers (covering alpha and beta chains). Over roughly 19 PCR cycles, TCRs were amplified from a constant-region primer and V-primer adapter. TCRdb reanalysed the reads using MiXCR and keeps one entry per CDR3 protein. This repertoire shows 31,000 or so distinct CDR3 sequences, about 49% found once; its top ten account for roughly 5.7%.

The receptor's source is a male donor with gallbladder cancer. Sequencing used PBMCs, obtained after low-dose radiotherapy plus immunotherapy. This chain links TRBV28 with TRBJ2-5; D ambiguous. CDR3 bases: TGTGCCAGCAGCCTGGGGATCTCAGGGACCCAGTACTTC. It encodes CASSLGISGTQYF. The whole variable domain, filled in from reference TRBV28 and TRBJ2-5, reads DVKVTQSSRYLVKRTGEKVFLECVQDMDHENMFWYRQDPGLGLRLIYFSYDVKMKEKGDIPEGYSVSREKKERFSLILESASTNQTSMYLCASSLGISGTQYFGPGTRLLVL.